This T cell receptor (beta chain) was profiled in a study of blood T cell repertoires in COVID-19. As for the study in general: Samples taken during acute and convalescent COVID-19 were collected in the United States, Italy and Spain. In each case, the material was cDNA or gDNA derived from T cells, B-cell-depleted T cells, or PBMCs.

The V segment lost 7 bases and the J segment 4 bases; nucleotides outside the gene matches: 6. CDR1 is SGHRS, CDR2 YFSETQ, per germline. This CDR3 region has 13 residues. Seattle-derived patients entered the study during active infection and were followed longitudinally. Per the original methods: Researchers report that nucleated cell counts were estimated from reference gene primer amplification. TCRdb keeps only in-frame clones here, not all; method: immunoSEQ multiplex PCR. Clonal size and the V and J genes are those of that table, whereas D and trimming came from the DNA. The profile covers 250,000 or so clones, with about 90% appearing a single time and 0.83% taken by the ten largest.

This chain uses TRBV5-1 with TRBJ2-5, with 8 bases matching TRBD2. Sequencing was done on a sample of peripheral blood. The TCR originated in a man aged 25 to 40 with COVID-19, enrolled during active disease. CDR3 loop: CASLGGGLETQYF. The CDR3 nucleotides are TGCGCCAGCCTCGGGGGGGGCCTAGAGACCCAGTACTTC.